This entry lists 21 T cell receptor beta chains sequenced from one sample in a study of shared clonotypes between healthy human individuals. Clones were sequenced by immunoSEQ multiplex PCR, and TCRdb holds only the in-frame ones, with some missing. The sample consists of 2 million to 3 million clones, more than 85% of them appearing once. The sample comprised naive CD4+ T cells from PBMCs. Described subset: CD45RA+ positively selected. The receptors come from a man aged 18-30 years in good health. Some clones in this sample may be carry-over from other donors' samples.

The chain links TRBV5-8 to TRBJ2-7, with TRBD1 matching 10 bases. This CDR3 has 16 residues. Germline CDR1 SGHTS, CDR2 YDEGEE. V dropped 0 bases and J dropped 4; count of bases not matched to a gene: 7. CDR3 coding DNA: TGTGCCAGCAGCTTGGCGTGGGGACAGGGGCTGTACGAGCAGTACTTC. This gives the protein CASSLAWGQGLYEQYF.

The chain is built from TRBV6-5 and TRBJ2-7, with TRBD2 matching 7 bases. The CDR3 covers 15 residues. The V and J ends lost 0 bases and 6 bases, in that order; junction bases with no gene match: 8. Germline CDR1 MNHEY, CDR2 SVGAGI. The CDR3 region has the DNA TGTGCCAGCAGTTACTCCCGGGAGGTTTGGGGCGAGCAGTACTTC. Amino acid sequence: CASSYSREVWGEQYF.

V usage is TRBV9 and J usage is TRBJ1-1, with a tentative D call TRBD1 (5 bases). Looked up from germline, CDR1 is SGDLS and CDR2 is YYNGEE. This CDR3 is built from 15 residues. V was clipped by 0 bases and J by 3 bases, with 12 bases between them. The CDR3: CASSVGPGRDTEAFF. The CDR3 region has the DNA TGTGCCAGCAGCGTAGGACCAGGGAGAGACACTGAAGCTTTCTTT.

The chain employs TRBV11-3 and TRBJ1-4, with D uncertain. The CDR3 extends over 11 amino acids. Germline V gene data show CDR1 as SGHNT and CDR2 as YENEEA. Trimming took 6 bases from V and 8 from J, leaving 7 bases between them. The CDR3 sequence: CASRSGEKLFF. As DNA, the CDR3 is TGTGCCAGCAGGAGTGGAGAAAAACTGTTTTTT.

V is TRBV28 and J is TRBJ2-7, with 7 bases that match TRBD2. CDR3 length equals 15 residues. Looked up from germline, CDR1 is MDHEN and CDR2 is SYDVKM. J gave up 4 bases and V 7 bases, and 13 bases lay outside the gene matches. As DNA, the CDR3 is TGTGCCAGCACCACACCGGGGGGTCCCCTTTACGAGCAGTACTTC. It translates to CASTTPGGPLYEQYF.

Notes on this clone: Additional DNA sequences in this sample encode the identical CDR3. The chain couples TRBV18 to TRBJ1-5; no clear D. V was trimmed by 2 bases and J by 5 bases, leaving 7 bases between them. The CDR3 is made up of 13 amino acids. CDR1 KGHSH and CDR2 LQKENI come from the germline V gene. CDR3 amino acids: CASSPGVDQPQHF. CDR3 DNA sequence: TGTGCCAGCTCACCAGGGGTGGATCAGCCCCAGCATTTT.

The genes are TRBV30 and TRBJ2-7; 13 bases are a match to TRBD2. V lost 3 bases and J lost 4; bases outside the gene matches: 18. CDR3 length equals 19 residues. Germline-derived CDR1 and CDR2 are GTSNPN and SVGIG (reference sequence). This chain's CDR3 is CAWSGGWTSGRGILYEQYF. CDR3 DNA sequence: TGTGCCTGGAGCGGCGGGTGGACTAGCGGGAGAGGTATCCTATACGAGCAGTACTTC. Supplemented by reference TRBV30 and TRBJ2-7, the full variable domain reads SQTIHQWPATLVQPVGSPLSLECTVEGTSNPNLYWYRQAAGRGLQLLFYSVGIGQISSEVPQNLSASRPQDRQFILSSKKLLLSDSGFYLCAWSGGWTSGRGILYEQYFGPGTRLTVT.

The chain couples TRBV14 to TRBJ1-1; no reliable D call. Deletions cut 5 bases from V and 5 bases from J, with 6 bases between. Germline CDR1 is SGHDN and CDR2 is FVKESK. The CDR3 sequence is 11 residues long. The DNA of the CDR3 is TGTGCCAGCAGCGTGGCAACTGAAGCTTTCTTT. Its protein product is CASSVATEAFF.

For this clone: Distinct nucleotide sequences in the sample also encode this CDR3. The J gene is TRBJ2-1, the V gene TRBV30; TRBD2 matches 7 bases. Germline loops: CDR1 GTSNPN, CDR2 SVGIG (reference sequence). V was clipped by 3 bases and J by 2 bases; unmatched bases: 4. CDR3 size: 14 residues. CDR3 in amino acids: CAWRGLAAYNEQFF. CDR3 DNA sequence: TGTGCCTGGAGAGGTCTAGCGGCCTACAATGAGCAGTTCTTC.

The J gene is TRBJ1-5, the V gene TRBV2, with D perhaps matching TRBD1 (6 bases). Germline V gene data show CDR1 as SNHLY and CDR2 as FYNNEI. V was trimmed by 5 bases and J by 7 bases, leaving 6 bases between them. This CDR3 contains 11 residues. CDR3: CASSTGQPQHF. CDR3 DNA sequence: TGTGCCAGCAGTACAGGGCAGCCCCAGCATTTT.

V usage is TRBV6-5 and J usage is TRBJ1-1; D may be TRBD1 (5 bases). CDR3 length equals 14 residues. Germline CDR1 reads MNHEY; CDR2 reads SVGAGI. With 5 bases removed from V and 2 bases from J, the gap between germline ends came to 12 bases. CDR3 in DNA: TGTGCCAGCAGTCGAAGAAGGGGTAACACTGAAGCTTTCTTT. As protein: CASSRRRGNTEAFF.

This clone was counted once. This chain uses TRBV5-1 with TRBJ2-5, with D hard to call. The CDR3 spans 15 residues. Looked up from germline, CDR1 is SGHRS and CDR2 is YFSETQ. Trimming pared 3 bases from V and 2 bases from J, leaving 14 bases between. The CDR3 nucleotides are TGCGCCAGCAGCTCTTCCCCCAATGGACAAGAGACCCAGTACTTC. Translation gives CASSSSPNGQETQYF.

The rearrangement joins TRBV6-1 to TRBJ2-7, with D tentatively TRBD1 (5 bases). The ends were cut back, 6 bases at V and 3 bases at J, with 18 bases in the middle. This CDR3 contains 15 residues. Germline V CDR1 and CDR2: MNHNS, SASEGT. CDR3 region: CASRTALSSDYEQYF. CDR3 sequence (DNA): TGTGCCAGCAGGACAGCCCTCTCATCGGACTACGAGCAGTACTTC.

The V and J genes are TRBV5-4 and TRBJ1-2, with TRBD1 matching 7 bases. This CDR3 has 15 amino acids. With V trimmed by 3 bases and J by 3 bases, 8 bases remained unmatched. Germline assignment: CDR1 SGHNT and CDR2 YYREEE (reference sequence). CDR3 loop: CASSSLQGGDYGYTF. DNA of the CDR3: TGTGCCAGCAGCTCTCTCCAGGGGGGCGACTATGGCTACACCTTC.

The chain recombines TRBV5-1 with TRBJ2-7; maybe TRBD2 (5 bases). CDR3 length: 12 amino acids. Germline lookup yields CDR1 SGHRS and CDR2 YFSETQ. V was cut by 3 bases and J by 7 bases, with 11 bases left in between. CDR3 loop: CASSYYREEQYF. CDR3 DNA sequence: TGCGCCAGCAGCTACTATAGGGAGGAGCAGTACTTC.

The CDR3 reads CASSNTGELFF. The CDR3 DNA sequence: TGTGCCAGTTCAAACACCGGGGAGCTGTTTTTT. The V gene is TRBV5-4, the J gene TRBJ2-2; D not certain. CDR3 size: 11 residues. Germline V gene sequence: CDR1 SGHNT, CDR2 YYREEE (reference sequence). The germline V and J ends were trimmed by 8 bases and 2 bases, with 4 bases remaining between them.

The chain employs TRBV28 and TRBJ2-7; no clear D gene. Trimming took 7 bases from V and 6 from J, leaving 13 bases between them. CDR1 and CDR2 from the germline V gene are MDHEN and SYDVKM. The CDR3 loop spans 12 amino acids. CDR3 protein: CASNDPAREQYF. CDR3 in DNA: TGTGCCAGCAACGACCCCGCCCGCGAGCAGTACTTC.

The chain carries TRBV19 and TRBJ2-2, with unresolved D. This CDR3 has 15 amino acids. V dropped 1 base and J dropped 1 base, with 7 bases sitting between them. Per germline, CDR1 LNHDA and CDR2 SQIVND (reference sequence). CDR3 in DNA: TGTGCCAGTAGTATAGTTGCGAGGAACACCGGGGAGCTGTTTTTT. It specifies CASSIVARNTGELFF. Full variable domain (outside the CDR3, taken from reference TRBV19 and TRBJ2-2): DGGITQSPKYLFRKEGQNVTLSCEQNLNHDAMYWYRQDPGQGLRLIYYSQIVNDFQKGDIAEGYSVSREKKESFPLTVTSAQKNPTAFYLCASSIVARNTGELFFGEGSRLTVL.

The gene calls are TRBV25-1 and TRBJ2-7; D is unclear. The ends were cut back, 7 bases at V and 4 bases at J, with 11 bases in the middle. Germline lookup yields CDR1 MGHDK and CDR2 SYGVNS. CDR3 length: 12 amino acids. In DNA, the CDR3 is TGTGCCAGCATCCGGGCCTTGTACGAGCAGTACTTC. As protein: CASIRALYEQYF.

The chain combines TRBV19 with TRBJ2-6; D ambiguous. Trimming removed 10 bases from V and 0 bases from J, with 16 bases in between. From germline, CDR1 is LNHDA and CDR2 SQIVND (reference sequence). The CDR3 contains 16 residues. CDR3 bases: TGTGCCACCAAAAGGAGAGGAGACTCTGGGGCCAACGTCCTGACTTTC. Amino acids: CATKRRGDSGANVLTF.

This clone came up once. V and J are TRBV4-2 and TRBJ2-1; 10 positions agree with TRBD1. The germline V gene has CDR1 LGHNA and CDR2 YNFKEQ. The V segment lost 4 bases and the J segment 4 bases; nucleotides outside the gene matches: 4. The CDR3 runs to 15 residues. This chain's CDR3 is CASSPDRGIYNEQFF. The DNA of the CDR3 is TGTGCCAGCAGCCCGGACAGGGGGATTTACAATGAGCAGTTCTTC.